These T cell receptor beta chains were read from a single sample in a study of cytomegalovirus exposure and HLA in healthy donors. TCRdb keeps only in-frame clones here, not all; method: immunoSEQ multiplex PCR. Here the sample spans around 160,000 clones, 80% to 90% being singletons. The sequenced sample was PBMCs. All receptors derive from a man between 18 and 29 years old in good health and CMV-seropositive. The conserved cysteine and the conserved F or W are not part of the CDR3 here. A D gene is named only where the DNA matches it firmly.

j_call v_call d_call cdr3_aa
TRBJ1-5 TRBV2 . ASLDPSASGNQPQH
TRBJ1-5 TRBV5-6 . ASSGGGRGRPQH
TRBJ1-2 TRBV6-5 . ASSEWGVEGYT
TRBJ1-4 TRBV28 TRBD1 ASSLLTGGTGGWANEKLF
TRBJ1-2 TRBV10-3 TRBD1 AISDPGQARNYGYT
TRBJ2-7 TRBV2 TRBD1 ASSESWPDRPPNEQY
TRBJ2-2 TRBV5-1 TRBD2 ASRLTPGGTGELF
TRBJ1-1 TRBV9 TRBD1 ASSVGGSGDRGWAF
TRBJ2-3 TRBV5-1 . ASSLAGGISTDTQY
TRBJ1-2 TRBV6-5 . ASSGQTYGGYT
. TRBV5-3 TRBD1 ARSWTGAEQF
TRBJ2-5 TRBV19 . ASSIPGEWETQY
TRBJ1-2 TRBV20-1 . SARDEPRET
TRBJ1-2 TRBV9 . ASTGLGTGSGYT
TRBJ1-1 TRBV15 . ATSPRPGGGVSTEAF
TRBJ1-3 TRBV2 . ASSEGWGVAGNTIY
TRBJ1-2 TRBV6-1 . ASSERRRTASNYGYT
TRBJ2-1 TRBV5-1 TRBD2 ASSYSPSGASYNEQF
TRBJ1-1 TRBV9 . ASSPLAALRTEAF
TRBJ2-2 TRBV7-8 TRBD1 ASSLALQGTGELF
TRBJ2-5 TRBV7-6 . ASSLIQTKQETQY
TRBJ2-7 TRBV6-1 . ASSHSEDYEQY
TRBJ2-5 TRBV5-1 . ASRSFEGQETQY
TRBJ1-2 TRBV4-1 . ASSQVTETNYGYT
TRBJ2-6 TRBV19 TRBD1 ANRGQGRLSGANVLT
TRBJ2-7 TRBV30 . AWSVGGAEPY
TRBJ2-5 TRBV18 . ASSPGDRGETQY
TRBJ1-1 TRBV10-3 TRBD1 AISVGQGTTEAF
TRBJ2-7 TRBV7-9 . ASSLGTFRVLSGEQY
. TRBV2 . ASSEQGGPNEQY
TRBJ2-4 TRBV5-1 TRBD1 ASSQAGGNIQY
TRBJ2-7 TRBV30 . AWSVLYEQY
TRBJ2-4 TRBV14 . ASSPGPTRGLSIQY